A selection of T cell receptor beta chains follows, all from one sample in a study of somatic mutations in cytotoxic T cells in rheumatoid arthritis. Libraries were prepared by immunoSEQ multiplex PCR; TCRdb keeps only in-frame clonotypes and omits some of them. This table holds about 10,000 clones, approximately 86% found once. Sequencing was carried out using CD8+ T cells sorted from blood. These receptors all stem from an adult with rheumatoid arthritis. The conserved cysteine and the conserved F or W are not part of the CDR3 here. A D gene is named only where the DNA matches it firmly. Some rows have no size entry. The others give once, few or many, or a class for an expanded clone.

d_gene	j_gene	abundance	v_gene	CDR3aa
NA	TRBJ2-6	NA	TRBV12-5	ANPRGPSSGANVLT
NA	TRBJ2-3	NA	TRBV14	ASSQKAGRAADTQY
NA	TRBJ2-7	NA	TRBV7-2	ASSLAGGAFLDEQY
NA	TRBJ2-7	NA	TRBV16	ASSQSRERSYEQY
TRBD1	TRBJ1-2	few	TRBV27	ASSFAGGEYGYT
NA	TRBJ1-6	NA	TRBV5-6	ASSPPTRGSPLH
TRBD1	TRBJ1-1	NA	TRBV15	ATSKTGVGTEAF
NA	TRBJ2-1	NA	TRBV21-1	ASSTGLAGALSSYNEQF
TRBD1	TRBJ2-3	NA	TRBV5-1	ASSLVGQGADTQY
NA	TRBJ1-5	NA	TRBV6-5	ASSLTGGGGNQPQH
NA	TRBJ2-4	NA	TRBV15	ATSGGQIIAKNIQY
TRBD1	TRBJ2-7	NA	TRBV2	ASSVGRGSYEQY
TRBD1	TRBJ2-1	NA	TRBV7-9	ASSPGQGPNEQF
NA	TRBJ1-2	NA	TRBV6-6	ASSSLVRAYGYT
NA	TRBJ2-2	NA	TRBV27	ASSLRGRRELF
TRBD1	TRBJ2-3	NA	TRBV11-2	ASRPLMGQSTDTQY
NA	TRBJ2-7	NA	TRBV5-1	ASSFGTSYEQY
NA	TRBJ1-1	NA	TRBV4-1	ASSQIGGEAEAF
NA	TRBJ2-1	once	TRBV9	ASSVGPLPYNEQF
TRBD1	TRBJ2-5	NA	TRBV5-5	ASSPPRDRVLQETQY
NA	TRBJ2-1	NA	TRBV4-1	ASSPSPPGAFNEQF
NA	TRBJ2-7	NA	TRBV5-1	ASSLDPTQDEQY
NA	TRBJ2-5	NA	TRBV4-1	ASSQDTAQETQY
TRBD1	TRBJ1-6	NA	TRBV9	ASSRTGDNSPLH
NA	TRBJ2-7	NA	TRBV5-4	ASSLAGSSYEQY
TRBD2	TRBJ2-7	medium-sized	TRBV9	ASSLLAGGPNEQY
TRBD1	TRBJ2-7	NA	TRBV27	ASSILGQGSYEQY
NA	TRBJ2-5	NA	TRBV5-1	ASSLAVRDGTETQY
TRBD2	TRBJ2-1	NA	TRBV15	ATSDLAGERPGRVYNEQF
NA	TRBJ2-7	NA	TRBV30	AWSGVGWAYEQY
NA	TRBJ2-3	NA	TRBV2	ASSAGGLMGDTQY
TRBD1	TRBJ1-1	NA	TRBV5-1	ASSLGPRDRGLELTEAF
TRBD2	TRBJ2-3	NA	TRBV4-2	ASSQDIGGRPADTQY
NA	TRBJ2-1	few	TRBV14	ASSPGLINEQF
NA	TRBJ2-7	once	TRBV5-1	ASSLTDTNYEQY
NA	TRBJ1-3	NA	TRBV11-2	ASSLPTWRDGNTIY
TRBD2	TRBJ2-7	few	TRBV5-1	ASNTGTSGTYEQY
NA	TRBJ1-5	NA	TRBV6-5	ASRGGRSNQPQH
TRBD1	TRBJ2-7	NA	TRBV19	ASSLGTGTYEQY
TRBD2	TRBJ2-1	NA	TRBV9	ASSVGLAGTYEQF
TRBD1	TRBJ2-6	NA	TRBV4-1	ASSLGQGKPGANVLT
TRBD2	TRBJ2-5	NA	TRBV11-2	ASSDLGLSETQY
NA	TRBJ1-4	NA	TRBV4-1	ASSPYDSYNEKLF
NA	TRBJ2-7	NA	TRBV7-8	ASSLEGFGVQWDEQY
NA	TRBJ1-2	NA	TRBV2	ASSGLSPRGYGYT